This record concerns one T cell receptor (beta chain) sequence. Its target is not known. This sample stems from a study of a mutant IDH1 vaccine in newly diagnosed glioma. Study context: It was radiotherapy, temozolomide, or both that patients received previously, with most receiving both. At week 35 came visit V12, and visit V13 followed at week 47.

Germline V gives CDR1 SEHNR, CDR2 FQNEAQ (reference sequence). Trimming took 5 bases from V and 7 from J, leaving 20 bases between them. The CDR3 loop spans 15 amino acids. Repertoires were generated with immunoSEQ multiplex PCR, while TCRdb's copy carries only in-frame clones and drops some. The profile shows approximately 33,000 clones, roughly 70% of them singletons. Time point noted: week 47, end of study. Each dose delivered 300 ug of mutant IDH1 20-mer peptide subcutaneously with imiquimod. This clonotype was sampled from a man aged 40-50 years with glioma. The rearrangement joins TRBV7-9 to TRBJ1-1; D is perhaps TRBD1 (5 bases). Here the sequenced sample was PBMCs, taken from a glioma patient whose treatment included an IDH1 peptide vaccine. CDR3 region: CASSLRDGPFLEAFF. The CDR3 nucleotides are TGTGCCAGCAGCCTACGGGACGGCCCTTTTCTTGAAGCTTTCTTT.